The present TCR beta chain was sequenced within a study of T cells in Graves' hyperthyroidism and ophthalmopathy. Template material for amplifying TCR beta CDR3 regions consisted of RNA transcripts. TCR CDR3 underwent first-round RT-PCR with the HTBI primer set. TCRdb reprocessed the multiplex PCR reads via MiXCR and lists one record per CDR3 protein. The sample contains about 210,000 distinct CDR3 sequences, under 20% of which appear only once. Turning to this clonotype: Its matching antigen is unknown.

Whole-study findings and limits: Most thyroid clonotypes expanded above 0.001 were also detected in blood.

V was shortened by 5 bases and J by 0 bases, with 18 bases between the two germline ends. CDR1 SGHRS and CDR2 YFSETQ come from the germline V gene. The CDR3 runs 16 residues. What was sequenced was blood. This receptor was taken from a man in his fifties or sixties with Graves' hyperthyroidism. V gene TRBV5-1 combines with J gene TRBJ2-7; the D gene is possibly TRBD2 (5 bases). CDR3 residues: CASRYDPAASSYEQYF. As DNA, the CDR3 is TGCGCCAGCAGGTATGATCCAGCGGCCAGCTCCTACGAGCAGTACTTC. The full variable domain, in which reference TRBV5-1 and TRBJ2-7 provide the parts outside the CDR3, is KAGVTQTPRYLIKTRGQQVTLSCSPISGHRSVSWYQQTPGQGLQFLFEYFSETQRNKGNFPGRFSGRQFSNSRSEMNVSTLELGDSALYLCASRYDPAASSYEQYFGPGTRLTVT.